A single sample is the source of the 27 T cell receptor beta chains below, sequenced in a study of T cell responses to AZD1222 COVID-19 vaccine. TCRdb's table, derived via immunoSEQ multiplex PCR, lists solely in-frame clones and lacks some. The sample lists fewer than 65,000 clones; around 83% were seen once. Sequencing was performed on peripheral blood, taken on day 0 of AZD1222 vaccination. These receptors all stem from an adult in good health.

CDR3 residues: CATSVGRIPNEQFF. Here the CDR3 DNA reads TGTGCCACCAGTGTTGGACGGATCCCCAATGAGCAGTTCTTC. The rearrangement links TRBV24-1 to TRBJ2-1; D is ambiguous. Trimming cost V 5 bases and J 6 bases, with 13 bases left between them. The germline V gene has CDR1 KGHDR and CDR2 SFDVKD. The CDR3 covers 14 residues.

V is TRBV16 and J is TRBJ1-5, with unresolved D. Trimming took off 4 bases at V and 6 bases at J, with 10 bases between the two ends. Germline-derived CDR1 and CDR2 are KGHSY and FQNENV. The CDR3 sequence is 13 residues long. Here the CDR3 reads CASSPGERQPQHF. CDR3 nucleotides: TGTGCCAGCAGCCCCGGGGAGCGTCAGCCCCAGCATTTT. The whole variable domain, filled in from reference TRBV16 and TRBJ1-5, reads GEEVAQTPKHLVRGEGQKAKLYCAPIKGHSYVFWYQQVLKNEFKFLISFQNENVFDETGMPKERFSAKCLPNSPCSLEIQATKLEDSAVYFCASSPGERQPQHFGDGTRLSIL.

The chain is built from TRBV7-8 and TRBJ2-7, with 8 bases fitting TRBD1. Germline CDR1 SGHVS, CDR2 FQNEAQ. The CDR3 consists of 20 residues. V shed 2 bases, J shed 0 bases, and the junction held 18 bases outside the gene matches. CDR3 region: CASSLNTGGPGFSGSYEQYV. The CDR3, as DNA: TGTGCCAGCAGCTTAAACACAGGGGGTCCCGGTTTCAGCGGCTCCTACGAGCAGTACGTC.

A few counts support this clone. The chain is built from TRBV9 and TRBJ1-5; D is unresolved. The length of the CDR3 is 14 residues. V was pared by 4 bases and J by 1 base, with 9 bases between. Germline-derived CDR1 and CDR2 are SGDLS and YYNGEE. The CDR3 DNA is TGTGCCAGCAGCTTGGGTTTAAGCAATCAGCCCCAGCATTTT. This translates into CASSLGLSNQPQHF.

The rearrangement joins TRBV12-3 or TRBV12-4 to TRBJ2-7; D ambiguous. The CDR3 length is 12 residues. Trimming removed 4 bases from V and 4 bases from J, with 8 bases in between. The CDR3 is CASSWLGYEQYF. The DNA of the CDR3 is TGTGCCAGCAGTTGGCTCGGGTACGAGCAGTACTTC.

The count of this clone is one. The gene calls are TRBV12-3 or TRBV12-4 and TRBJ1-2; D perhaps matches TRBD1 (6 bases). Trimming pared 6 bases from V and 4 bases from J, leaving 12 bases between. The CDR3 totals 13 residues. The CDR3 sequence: CASSVSGVYGYTF. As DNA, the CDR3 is TGTGCCAGCAGCGTATCAGGGGTCTATGGCTACACCTTC.

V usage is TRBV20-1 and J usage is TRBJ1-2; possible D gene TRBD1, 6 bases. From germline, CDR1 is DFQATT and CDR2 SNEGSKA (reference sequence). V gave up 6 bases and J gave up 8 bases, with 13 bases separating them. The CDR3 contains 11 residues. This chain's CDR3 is CSANTGYGYTF. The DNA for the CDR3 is TGCAGTGCAAACACAGGGTACGGCTACACCTTC.

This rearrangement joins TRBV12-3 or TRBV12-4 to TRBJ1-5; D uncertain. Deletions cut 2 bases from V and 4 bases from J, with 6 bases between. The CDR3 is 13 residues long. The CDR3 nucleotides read TGTGCCAGCAGTTTATCGGGTAATCAGCCCCAGCATTTT. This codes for CASSLSGNQPQHF.

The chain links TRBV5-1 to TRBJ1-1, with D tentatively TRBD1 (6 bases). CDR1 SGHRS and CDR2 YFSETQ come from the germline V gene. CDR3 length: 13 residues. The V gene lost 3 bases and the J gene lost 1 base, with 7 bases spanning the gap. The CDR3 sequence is CASSSQGNTEAFF. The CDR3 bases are TGCGCCAGCAGCTCACAGGGGAACACTGAAGCTTTCTTT.

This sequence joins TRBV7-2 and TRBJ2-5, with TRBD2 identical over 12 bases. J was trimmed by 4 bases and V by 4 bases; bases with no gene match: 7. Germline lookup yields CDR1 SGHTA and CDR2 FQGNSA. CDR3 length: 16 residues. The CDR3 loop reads CASSSYTSGRRETQYF. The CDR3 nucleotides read TGTGCCAGCAGCTCGTATACTAGCGGGAGGCGAGAGACCCAGTACTTC.

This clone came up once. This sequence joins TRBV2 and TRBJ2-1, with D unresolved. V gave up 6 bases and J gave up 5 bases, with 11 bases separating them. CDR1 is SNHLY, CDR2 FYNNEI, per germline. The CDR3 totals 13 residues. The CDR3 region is CASRFDRNNEQFF. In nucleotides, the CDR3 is TGTGCCAGCAGATTCGACCGGAACAATGAGCAGTTCTTC.

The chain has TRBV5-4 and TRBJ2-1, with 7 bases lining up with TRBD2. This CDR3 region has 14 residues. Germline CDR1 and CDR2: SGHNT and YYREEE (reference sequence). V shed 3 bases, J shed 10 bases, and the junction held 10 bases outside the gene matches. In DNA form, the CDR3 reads TGTGCCAGCAGCTCGATGACTAGCTTCAAGGAGCAGTTCTTC. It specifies CASSSMTSFKEQFF.

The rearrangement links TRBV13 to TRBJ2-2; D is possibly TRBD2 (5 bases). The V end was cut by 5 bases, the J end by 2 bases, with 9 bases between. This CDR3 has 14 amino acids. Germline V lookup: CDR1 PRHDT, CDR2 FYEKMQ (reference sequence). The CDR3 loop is CASSLTINTGELFF. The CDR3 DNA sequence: TGTGCCAGCAGCCTGACTATAAACACCGGGGAGCTGTTTTTT.

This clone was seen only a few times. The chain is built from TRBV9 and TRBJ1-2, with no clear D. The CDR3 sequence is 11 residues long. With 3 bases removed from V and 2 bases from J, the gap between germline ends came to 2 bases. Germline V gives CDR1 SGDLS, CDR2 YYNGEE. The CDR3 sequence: CASSANYGYTF. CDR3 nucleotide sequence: TGTGCCAGCAGCGCCAACTATGGCTACACCTTC.

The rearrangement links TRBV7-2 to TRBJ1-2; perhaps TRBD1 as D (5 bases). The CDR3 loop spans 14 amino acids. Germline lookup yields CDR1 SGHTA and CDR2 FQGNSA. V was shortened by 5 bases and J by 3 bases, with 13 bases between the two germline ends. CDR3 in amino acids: CASSRQVGDYGYTF. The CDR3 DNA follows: TGTGCCAGCAGCCGGCAAGTAGGGGACTATGGCTACACCTTC.

CDR3 amino acids: CASSEGGTSGIYEQYF. DNA for the CDR3: TGTGCCAGCAGTGAAGGTGGGACTAGCGGAATCTACGAGCAGTACTTC. V usage is TRBV25-1 and J usage is TRBJ2-7, with TRBD2 matching 11 bases. This CDR3 comprises 16 residues. Unmatched junction bases numbered 6, after V lost 2 bases and J lost 3 bases. Germline V gives CDR1 MGHDK, CDR2 SYGVNS.

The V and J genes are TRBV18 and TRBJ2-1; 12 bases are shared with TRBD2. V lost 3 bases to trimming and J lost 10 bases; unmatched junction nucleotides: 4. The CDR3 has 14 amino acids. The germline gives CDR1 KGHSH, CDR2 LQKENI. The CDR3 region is CASSPTSGRDEQFF. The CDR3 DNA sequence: TGTGCCAGCTCACCGACTAGCGGGAGAGACGAGCAGTTCTTC.

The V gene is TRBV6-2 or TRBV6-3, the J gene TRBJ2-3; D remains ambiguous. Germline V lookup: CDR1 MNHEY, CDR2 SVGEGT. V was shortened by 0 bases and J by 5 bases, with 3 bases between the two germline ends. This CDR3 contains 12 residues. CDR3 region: CASSYSKDTQYF. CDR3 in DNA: TGTGCCAGCAGTTACTCGAAAGATACGCAGTATTTT.

In DNA, the CDR3 is TGTGCCCAAAGTGGCGGCAGGGTGAACACCGGGGAGCTGTTTTTT. Translating it yields CAQSGGRVNTGELFF. The rearrangement links TRBV2 to TRBJ2-2, with TRBD1 as a possible D gene (5 bases). CDR3 length equals 15 residues. Trimming took off 11 bases at V and 1 base at J, with 17 bases between the two ends. CDR1 is SNHLY, CDR2 FYNNEI, per germline.

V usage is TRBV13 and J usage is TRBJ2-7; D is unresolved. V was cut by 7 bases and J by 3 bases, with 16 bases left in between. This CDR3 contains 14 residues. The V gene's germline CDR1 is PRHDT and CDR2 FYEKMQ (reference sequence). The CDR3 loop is CASTLSPFRYEQYF. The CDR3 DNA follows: TGTGCCAGCACCCTTAGCCCTTTTCGCTACGAGCAGTACTTC. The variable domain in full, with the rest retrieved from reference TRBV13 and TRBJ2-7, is AAGVIQSPRHLIKEKRETATLKCYPIPRHDTVYWYQQGPGQDPQFLISFYEKMQSDKGSIPDRFSAQQFSDYHSELNMSSLELGDSALYFCASTLSPFRYEQYFGPGTRLTVT.

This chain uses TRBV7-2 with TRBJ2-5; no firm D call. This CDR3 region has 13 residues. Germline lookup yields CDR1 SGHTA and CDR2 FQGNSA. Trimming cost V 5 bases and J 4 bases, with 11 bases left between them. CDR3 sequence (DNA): TGTGCCAGCAGCGTTATTTATGCAGAGACCCAGTACTTC. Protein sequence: CASSVIYAETQYF.

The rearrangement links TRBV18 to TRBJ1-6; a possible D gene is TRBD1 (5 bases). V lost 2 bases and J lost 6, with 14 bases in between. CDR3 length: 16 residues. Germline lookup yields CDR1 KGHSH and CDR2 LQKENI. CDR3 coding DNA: TGTGCCAGCTCACCAACCTCTTTAGGGACTAATTCACCCCTCCACTTT. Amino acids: CASSPTSLGTNSPLHF. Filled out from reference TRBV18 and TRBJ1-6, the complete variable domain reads NAGVMQNPRHLVRRRGQEARLRCSPMKGHSHVYWYRQLPEEGLKFMVYLQKENIIDESGMPKERFSAEFPKEGPSILRIQQVVRGDSAAYFCASSPTSLGTNSPLHFGNGTRLTVT.

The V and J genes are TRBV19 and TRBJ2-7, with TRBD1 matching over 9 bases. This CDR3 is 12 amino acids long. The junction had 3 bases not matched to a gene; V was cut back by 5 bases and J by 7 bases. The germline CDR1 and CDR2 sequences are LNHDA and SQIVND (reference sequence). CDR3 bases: TGTGCCAGTAGTGTAGGACAGGGGGAGCAGTACGTC. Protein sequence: CASSVGQGEQYV.

The chain's CDR3 is CASSERQGGGYTF. The CDR3 bases are TGTGCCAGCAGTGAAAGACAGGGAGGCGGCTACACCTTC. This chain joins TRBV25-1 and TRBJ1-2; TRBD1 matches at 7 bases. Germline values: CDR1 MGHDK, CDR2 SYGVNS. The V segment lost 2 bases and the J segment 8 bases; nucleotides outside the gene matches: 5. CDR3 length: 13 residues.

The CDR3 reads CASSRSLGDTQYF. The CDR3 DNA follows: TGTGCCAGCAGCCGTTCCTTGGGAGATACGCAGTATTTT. The chain links TRBV11-2 to TRBJ2-3; D remains ambiguous. V was shortened by 5 bases and J by 5 bases, with 11 bases between the two germline ends. The CDR3 length is 13 residues. Germline V lookup: CDR1 SGHAT, CDR2 FQNNGV.

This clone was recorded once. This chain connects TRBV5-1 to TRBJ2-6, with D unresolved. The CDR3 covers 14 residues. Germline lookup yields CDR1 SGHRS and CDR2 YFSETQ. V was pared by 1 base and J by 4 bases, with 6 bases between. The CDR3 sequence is CASSLRLGANVLTF. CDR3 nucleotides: TGCGCCAGCAGCTTGCGGTTGGGGGCCAACGTCCTGACTTTC.

CDR3 in amino acids: CASSRGTGALETQYF. CDR3 nucleotide sequence: TGTGCCAGCAGCCGCGGGACAGGGGCTTTAGAGACCCAGTACTTC. The rearrangement joins TRBV6-5 to TRBJ2-5, with 10 bases matching TRBD1. The CDR3 totals 15 residues. Germline trimming cut 6 bases from V and 4 bases from J; bases unmatched to any gene: 8. Looked up from germline, CDR1 is MNHEY and CDR2 is SVGAGI.